This T cell receptor (beta chain) appears in the sequencing data of a study of T cells in women clearing cervical HPV infection. Study overall: Blood came at first lesion visit for cases, post-clearance for controls.

General observations from the study: Timing of associations relative to infection is unclear; T-cell subsets were not isolated.

Concerning this clone: The antigen is undetermined. The CDR3 end is not reached by the read, which stops 3 residues before it; the germline J gene fills it in.

Average input was approximately 1,200 ng genomic DNA for immunoSEQ TCR beta CDR3 amplification. The protocol was immunoSEQ multiplex PCR, while the TCRdb copy is restricted to in-frame clones and leaves out a portion. Its listing shows under 50,000 clones. The CDR3 spans 16 residues. Germline lookup yields CDR1 MRHNA and CDR2 SNTAGT. Trimming left V 5 bases short and J 7 bases short, with 18 bases between. The source is a woman aged 18-70 years with a cervical HPV16 infection that either progressed to CIN3+ or cleared (not recorded which). This chain joins TRBV6-4 and TRBJ1-6; maybe TRBD1 (5 bases). The source material was blood buffy coat. CDR3 amino acids: CASSLFGTDYNSPLHF. CDR3 DNA (partial): TGTGCCAGCAGTCTATTCGGGACGGACTACAATTCACCC.